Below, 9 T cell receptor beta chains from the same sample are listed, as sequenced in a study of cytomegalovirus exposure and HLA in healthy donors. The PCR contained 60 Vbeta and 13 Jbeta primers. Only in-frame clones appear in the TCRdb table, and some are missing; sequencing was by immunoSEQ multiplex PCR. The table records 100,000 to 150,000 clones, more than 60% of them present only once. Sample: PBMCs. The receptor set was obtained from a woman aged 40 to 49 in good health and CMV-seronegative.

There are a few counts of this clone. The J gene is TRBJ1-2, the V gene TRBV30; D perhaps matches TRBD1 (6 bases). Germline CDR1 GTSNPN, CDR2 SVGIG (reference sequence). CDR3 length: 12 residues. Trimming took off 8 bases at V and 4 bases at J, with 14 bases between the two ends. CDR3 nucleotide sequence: TGTGCCGCCGGACAGTTACTCTATGGCTACACCTTC. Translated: CAAGQLLYGYTF.

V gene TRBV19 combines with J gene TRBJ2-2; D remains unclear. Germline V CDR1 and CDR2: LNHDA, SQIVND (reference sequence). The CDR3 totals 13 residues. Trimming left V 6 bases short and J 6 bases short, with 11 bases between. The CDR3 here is CASRGPGSGELFF. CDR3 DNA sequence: TGTGCCAGTAGAGGCCCCGGGTCCGGGGAGCTGTTTTTT.

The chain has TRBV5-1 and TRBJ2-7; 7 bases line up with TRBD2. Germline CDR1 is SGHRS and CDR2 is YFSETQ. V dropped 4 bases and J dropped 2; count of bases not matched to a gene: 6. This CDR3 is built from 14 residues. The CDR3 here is CASSLTSLTYEQYF. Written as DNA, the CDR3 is TGCGCCAGCAGCCTGACTAGCCTGACCTACGAGCAGTACTTC.

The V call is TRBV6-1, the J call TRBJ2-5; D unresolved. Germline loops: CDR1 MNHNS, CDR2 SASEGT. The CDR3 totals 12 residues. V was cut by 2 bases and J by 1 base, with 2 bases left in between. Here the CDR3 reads CASSERQETQYF. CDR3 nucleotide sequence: TGTGCCAGCAGTGAACGCCAAGAGACCCAGTACTTC.

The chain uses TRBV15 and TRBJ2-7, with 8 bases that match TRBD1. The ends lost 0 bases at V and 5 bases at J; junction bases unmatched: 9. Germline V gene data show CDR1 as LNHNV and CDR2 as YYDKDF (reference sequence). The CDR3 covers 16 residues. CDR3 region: CATSRDNPAGGDEQYF. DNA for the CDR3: TGTGCCACCAGCAGAGATAATCCGGCAGGGGGCGACGAGCAGTACTTC.

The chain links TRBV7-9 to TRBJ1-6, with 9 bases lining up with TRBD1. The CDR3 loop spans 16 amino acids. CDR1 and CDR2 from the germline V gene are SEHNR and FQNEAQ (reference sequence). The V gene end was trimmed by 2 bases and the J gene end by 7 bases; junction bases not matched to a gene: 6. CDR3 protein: CASSLNRGPDNSPLHF. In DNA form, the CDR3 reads TGTGCCAGCAGCTTAAACAGGGGGCCCGACAATTCACCCCTCCACTTT.

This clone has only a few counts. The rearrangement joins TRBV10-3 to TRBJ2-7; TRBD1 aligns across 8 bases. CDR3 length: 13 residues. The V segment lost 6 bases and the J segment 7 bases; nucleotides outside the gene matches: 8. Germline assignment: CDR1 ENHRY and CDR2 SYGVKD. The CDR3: CAIRSTGAEEQYF. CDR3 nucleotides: TGTGCCATCAGATCGACAGGGGCGGAAGAGCAGTACTTC.

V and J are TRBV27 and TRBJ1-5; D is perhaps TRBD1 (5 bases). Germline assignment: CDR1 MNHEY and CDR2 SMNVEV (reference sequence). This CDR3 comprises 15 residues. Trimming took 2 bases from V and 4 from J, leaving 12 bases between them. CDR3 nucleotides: TGTGCCAGCAGTTTACGCGTGGGGGGTAATCAGCCCCAGCATTTT. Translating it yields CASSLRVGGNQPQHF.

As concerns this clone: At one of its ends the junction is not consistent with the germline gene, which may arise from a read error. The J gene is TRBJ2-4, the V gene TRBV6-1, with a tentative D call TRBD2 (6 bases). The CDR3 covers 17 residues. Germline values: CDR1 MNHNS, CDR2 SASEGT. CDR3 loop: CASSEGMTALAKNSQYF. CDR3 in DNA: TGTGCCAGCAGTGAAGGGATGACAGCACTAGCCAAAAACAGTCAGTACTTC.